This section outlines one T cell receptor beta chain sequence together with its context. Mismatch with germline at one junction end may stem from a read error. The data originate from a study of T cell responses to AZD1222 COVID-19 vaccine. CDR3 size: 16 residues. The germline V gene encodes CDR1 LNHDA and CDR2 SQIVND (reference sequence). Using immunoSEQ multiplex PCR, the repertoire was profiled, and TCRdb retains in-frame clones only, with some absent. The profile shows 120,000 or so clones, 70% to 90% of them singletons. The genes are TRBV19 and TRBJ2-7; D gene uncertain. This receptor was obtained from an adult in good health. Sequenced here: peripheral blood, sampled on day 0 of AZD1222 vaccination. The CDR3 region is CASSLRTTRTLNEQCF. CDR3 DNA sequence: TGTGCCAGTAGTTTACGGACGACCCGAACTCTAAACGAGCAGTGCTTC.